The entry that follows covers one T cell receptor beta chain sequence. These data are taken from a study of blood T cell repertoires in COVID-19. The wider study: Sites across the United States, Italy and Spain contributed samples from acute and convalescent COVID-19. From T cells, B-cell-depleted T cells, or PBMCs came the material, which was cDNA or gDNA.

Authors' methods: Reference gene primers were amplified, and this amplification served to estimate nucleated cell counts. Profiling relied on immunoSEQ multiplex PCR, and the TCRdb table lists in-frame clones only, not all of them. That table gives V, J and clone size, and the DNA gave D and trimming. The table records around 74,000 clones, roughly 89% of them present only once. Trimming at V came to 5 bases and at J to 2 bases, leaving 1 base not matched to a gene. The CDR3 covers 13 residues. Germline values: CDR1 SGHTA, CDR2 FQGNSA. Sequenced material: peripheral blood. This receptor was taken from a man aged 45-60 years with active COVID-19. V and J are TRBV7-2 and TRBJ2-5; 8 positions match TRBD2. The CDR3 DNA reads TGTGCCAGCAGCCGGGGGGGGCAAGAGACCCAGTACTTC. Translated, it gives CASSRGGQETQYF.